The 30 T cell receptor beta chains in this list originate from one sample, sequenced in a study of shared clonotypes between healthy human individuals. TCRdb's table, derived via immunoSEQ multiplex PCR, lists solely in-frame clones and lacks some. The sample records 2 million to 3 million clones, 80% to 95% being singletons. Sequenced sample: naive CD4+ T cells from PBMCs. The subset here: CD45RA+ positively selected. The receptors derive from a man aged 18 to 30 in good health. Some clones in this sample may be carry-over from other donors' samples.

The count of this clone is one. V usage is TRBV28 and J usage is TRBJ2-3, with D hard to call. This CDR3 contains 15 residues. Germline V gives CDR1 MDHEN, CDR2 SYDVKM. The V gene lost 1 base and the J gene lost 5 bases, with 13 bases spanning the gap. The CDR3 nucleotides are TGTGCCAGCAGTTTATCCTACGTACAGCAAGATACGCAGTATTTT. It codes for CASSLSYVQQDTQYF.

The chain carries TRBV6-1 and TRBJ2-1; TRBD1 is a possible D gene (6 bases). The CDR3 is made up of 15 amino acids. V lost 9 bases and J lost 6, with 21 bases in between. CDR1 is MNHNS and CDR2 is SASEGT in the germline V gene. In DNA, the CDR3 is TGTGCCAGTCCAAGGTCGGACAGCTACGTCAATGAGCAGTTCTTC. This translates into CASPRSDSYVNEQFF.

V and J are TRBV7-3 and TRBJ2-3; D is undetermined. This CDR3 contains 13 residues. Trimming shortened V by 5 bases and J by 2 bases, and 8 bases separated the two germline ends. The germline gives CDR1 SGHTA, CDR2 FQGTGA. CDR3 sequence: CASSPFYTDTQYF. As DNA, the CDR3 is TGTGCCAGCAGCCCATTCTACACAGATACGCAGTATTTT. The variable domain in full, with the rest retrieved from reference TRBV7-3 and TRBJ2-3, is GAGVSQTPSNKVTEKGKYVELRCDPISGHTALYWYRQSLGQGPEFLIYFQGTGAADDSGLPNDRFFAVRPEGSVSTLKIQRTERGDSAVYLCASSPFYTDTQYFGPGTRLTVL.

V and J are TRBV13 and TRBJ1-3; TRBD1 is a possible D gene (5 bases). Trimming shortened V by 5 bases and J by 2 bases, and 13 bases separated the two germline ends. The length of the CDR3 is 15 residues. Germline lookup yields CDR1 PRHDT and CDR2 FYEKMQ (reference sequence). Written as DNA, the CDR3 is TGTGCCAGCAGCGTCAGGGTCGGGGCTGGAAACACCATATATTTT. Its protein product is CASSVRVGAGNTIYF.

The CDR3 DNA is TGTGCCAGCAACCCGGGACTAGCGGGAGGGGATGAGCAGTTCTTC. Its translation: CASNPGLAGGDEQFF. This rearrangement joins TRBV6-6 to TRBJ2-1, with 16 bases fitting TRBD2. The CDR3 contains 15 residues. J was trimmed by 8 bases and V by 7 bases; bases with no gene match: 5. Germline lookup yields CDR1 MNHNY and CDR2 SVGAGI (reference sequence).

The V call is TRBV5-1, the J call TRBJ2-5; D is unclear. Germline values: CDR1 SGHRS, CDR2 YFSETQ. Trimming took off 0 bases at V and 5 bases at J, with 11 bases between the two ends. The CDR3 runs 14 residues. Here the CDR3 reads CASSLADGPETQYF. The CDR3 coding sequence is TGCGCCAGCAGCTTGGCCGACGGCCCTGAGACCCAGTACTTC.

In its sample, this clone was seen once. This chain joins TRBV28 and TRBJ2-6; D is unresolved. The CDR3 totals 16 residues. The V end lost 3 bases, the J end lost 2 bases, and 11 bases lay between the germline ends. Germline CDR1 MDHEN, CDR2 SYDVKM. This CDR3 is CASSFAHLTGANVLTF. The CDR3, as DNA: TGTGCCAGCAGTTTCGCTCACCTGACTGGGGCCAACGTCCTGACTTTC.

The gene calls are TRBV5-6 and TRBJ2-7; 10 nucleotides agree with TRBD1. V trimming: 3 bases; J trimming: 4 bases; junction bases outside the gene matches: 7. CDR3 length: 15 amino acids. Germline V gene lookup returns CDR1 SGHDT and CDR2 YYEEEE. CDR3 nucleotides: TGTGCCAGCAGCTCTCTAGAGGGACAGGGGTACGAGCAGTACTTC. Its protein product is CASSSLEGQGYEQYF. Supplemented by reference TRBV5-6 and TRBJ2-7, the full variable domain reads DAGVTQSPTHLIKTRGQQVTLRCSPKSGHDTVSWYQQALGQGPQFIFQYYEEEERQRGNFPDRFSGHQFPNYSSELNVNALLLGDSALYLCASSSLEGQGYEQYFGPGTRLTVT.

This chain links TRBV7-3 with TRBJ2-2; D is unclear. In germline, CDR1 is SGHTA, CDR2 FQGTGA. This CDR3 comprises 15 residues. V dropped 5 bases and J dropped 0 bases, with 10 bases sitting between them. In DNA form, the CDR3 reads TGTGCCAGCAGCCCGAATCCGGCGAACACCGGGGAGCTGTTTTTT. Amino acids: CASSPNPANTGELFF.

In nucleotides, the CDR3 is TGTGCCAGCAGTTACCCGGGGAGGGTGGGAATAGGGCAGTATTTT. It encodes CASSYPGRVGIGQYF. V and J are TRBV28 and TRBJ2-3, with 7 positions matching TRBD2. The CDR3 totals 15 residues. The junction had 15 bases not matched to a gene; V was cut back by 4 bases and J by 11 bases. From germline, CDR1 is MDHEN and CDR2 SYDVKM.

Concerning this clone itself: The same CDR3 arises from other DNA sequences in this sample as well. The V and J genes are TRBV5-1 and TRBJ1-1; D remains ambiguous. Germline CDR1 and CDR2: SGHRS and YFSETQ. Trimming cost V 2 bases and J 1 base, with 9 bases left between them. This CDR3 spans 14 amino acids. The CDR3 sequence: CASSLSGTNTEAFF. In DNA, the CDR3 is TGCGCCAGCAGCTTATCGGGAACGAACACTGAAGCTTTCTTT. The full variable domain, completed using reference TRBV5-1 and TRBJ1-1, is KAGVTQTPRYLIKTRGQQVTLSCSPISGHRSVSWYQQTPGQGLQFLFEYFSETQRNKGNFPGRFSGRQFSNSRSEMNVSTLELGDSALYLCASSLSGTNTEAFFGQGTRLTVV.

The chain uses TRBV6-5 and TRBJ1-1, with D possibly being TRBD1 (6 bases). There are 13 residues in the CDR3. From germline, CDR1 is MNHEY and CDR2 SVGAGI. Trimming shortened V by 8 bases and J by 1 base, and 11 bases separated the two germline ends. CDR3 sequence (DNA): TGTGCCAGCCCGGGACACTGGAACACTGAAGCTTTCTTT. Translating gives CASPGHWNTEAFF.

J is TRBJ1-2 and V is TRBV2; D is uncertain. Germline assignment: CDR1 SNHLY and CDR2 FYNNEI. V was clipped by 7 bases and J by 4 bases, with 7 bases between them. CDR3 length: 11 amino acids. The CDR3 DNA follows: TGTGCCAGCATTATGAGCTATGGCTACACCTTC. Translated, it gives CASIMSYGYTF.

The gene calls are TRBV2 and TRBJ2-5; TRBD2 matches 8 bases. Germline-derived CDR1 and CDR2 are SNHLY and FYNNEI. Losses at the gene ends were 7 bases for V and 3 bases for J; bases not matched to a gene: 7. The CDR3 has 14 amino acids. The CDR3 DNA reads as TGTGCCAGCAAAAAACAAGCGGGAGAAGAGACCCAGTACTTC. Translation gives CASKKQAGEETQYF.

A word on this clone: Other DNA sequences from this sample encode an identical CDR3 as well. The chain has TRBV9 and TRBJ2-1; 8 bases are shared with TRBD2. CDR3 length: 15 amino acids. CDR1 SGDLS and CDR2 YYNGEE come from the germline V gene. V dropped 2 bases and J dropped 4; count of bases not matched to a gene: 5. The CDR3 spells CASSVLAGVYNEQFF. For the CDR3, the DNA is TGTGCCAGCAGCGTCCTAGCGGGCGTTTACAATGAGCAGTTCTTC.

The genes are TRBV7-3 and TRBJ2-1, with 8 bases matching TRBD1. CDR3 size: 15 residues. Losses at the gene ends were 4 bases for V and 4 bases for J; bases not matched to a gene: 6. CDR1 and CDR2 from the germline V gene are SGHTA and FQGTGA. The CDR3 region is CASSYGQGGYNEQFF. The CDR3 nucleotides are TGTGCCAGCAGCTATGGACAGGGAGGATACAATGAGCAGTTCTTC.

This rearrangement joins TRBV29-1 to TRBJ2-1, with 13 bases matching TRBD2. The junction had 8 bases not matched to a gene; V was cut back by 3 bases and J by 9 bases. In germline, CDR1 is SQVTM, CDR2 ANQGSEA. There are 15 residues in the CDR3. CDR3 in DNA: TGCAGCGTTGAGCCCCGACTAGCGGGAGGTCTTGAGCAGTTCTTC. Translating it yields CSVEPRLAGGLEQFF.

V usage is TRBV10-3 and J usage is TRBJ2-1, with unresolved D. Germline V gene sequence: CDR1 ENHRY, CDR2 SYGVKD. V lost 4 bases, J lost 8 bases, and 9 bases lay in between. The CDR3 is 12 amino acids. The CDR3 spells CAISAGEYEQFF. The CDR3 DNA reads as TGTGCCATCAGTGCTGGGGAATATGAGCAGTTCTTC.

Details on this clone: This same CDR3 is encoded by further DNA sequences in the sample. The DNA of the CDR3 is TGTGCCAGCTCACCTACAGGTAACCAAGAGACCCAGTACTTC. Encoded protein: CASSPTGNQETQYF. This chain uses TRBV18 with TRBJ2-5; D possibly corresponds to TRBD1 (5 bases). The CDR3 is 14 residues long. CDR1 and CDR2 (germline): KGHSH, LQKENI. V was clipped by 3 bases and J by 0 bases, with 8 bases between them.

V gene TRBV2 combines with J gene TRBJ2-5, with 8 bases fitting TRBD2. CDR1 and CDR2 from the germline V gene are SNHLY and FYNNEI. V gave up 8 bases and J gave up 1 base; unmatched junction bases: 3. The CDR3 runs 13 residues. The CDR3 DNA follows: TGTGCCAGCGCGGGGGGCACCCAAGAGACCCAGTACTTC. Its translation: CASAGGTQETQYF.

The chain employs TRBV7-9 and TRBJ1-5, with D possibly matching TRBD1 (6 bases). The CDR3 has 14 residues. Germline lookup yields CDR1 SEHNR and CDR2 FQNEAQ (reference sequence). The germline V and J ends were trimmed by 4 bases and 7 bases, with 14 bases remaining between them. This CDR3 reads CASSSTSGAQPQHF. The CDR3 DNA is TGTGCCAGCAGCTCGACCTCAGGGGCGCAGCCCCAGCATTTT.

This clone has only a few counts. The V and J genes are TRBV29-1 and TRBJ1-2; D gene ambiguous. V was shortened by 2 bases and J by 7 bases, with 11 bases between the two germline ends. The CDR3 has 12 amino acids. The germline V gene has CDR1 SQVTM and CDR2 ANQGSEA. CDR3 amino acids: CSVESGNGGYTF. In DNA, the CDR3 is TGCAGCGTTGAATCCGGGAACGGTGGCTACACCTTC.

This clone has just a few counts. This chain uses TRBV28 with TRBJ1-2; 7 bases align to TRBD1. This CDR3 is built from 13 residues. CDR1 is MDHEN, CDR2 SYDVKM, per germline. With V trimmed by 3 bases and J by 7 bases, 5 bases remained unmatched. In nucleotides, the CDR3 is TGTGCCAGCAGTTTCCCCGGGACAGTTGGCTACACCTTC. Protein: CASSFPGTVGYTF.

In DNA, the CDR3 is TGTGCCAGCAGCCGCCAGCGAGGGCACTCCTACGAGCAGTACTTC. It translates to CASSRQRGHSYEQYF. The chain combines TRBV11-2 with TRBJ2-7, with a weak D call TRBD2 (5 bases). Per the germline V gene, CDR1 is SGHAT and CDR2 is FQNNGV. The ends were cut back, 5 bases at V and 0 bases at J, with 14 bases in the middle. CDR3 length: 15 residues. The variable domain in full, with the rest retrieved from reference TRBV11-2 and TRBJ2-7, is EAGVAQSPRYKIIEKRQSVAFWCNPISGHATLYWYQQILGQGPKLLIQFQNNGVVDDSQLPKDRFSAERLKGVDSTLKIQPAKLEDSAVYLCASSRQRGHSYEQYFGPGTRLTVT.

The chain uses TRBV5-1 and TRBJ1-4; tentative D call: TRBD1 (5 bases). CDR1 is SGHRS and CDR2 is YFSETQ in the germline V gene. Trimming stripped 0 bases from V and 2 bases from J, with 14 bases between. The CDR3 extends over 17 amino acids. The CDR3 sequence is CASSLAGGIGTNEKLFF. The DNA of the CDR3 is TGCGCCAGCAGCTTGGCCGGGGGTATTGGGACTAATGAAAAACTGTTTTTT.

Regarding this clone: Different DNA sequences within this sample yield the same CDR3. This sequence joins TRBV5-1 and TRBJ1-3; D is uncertain. In germline, CDR1 is SGHRS, CDR2 YFSETQ. CDR3 length: 14 residues. V lost 0 bases and J 1 base, leaving 5 bases between the germline ends. The chain's CDR3 is CASSLAGSGNTIYF. As DNA, the CDR3 is TGCGCCAGCAGCTTGGCTGGGTCTGGAAACACCATATATTTT.

This CDR3 is CASSQDRLAGTSTDTQYF. As DNA, the CDR3 is TGCGCCAGCAGCCAAGATCGGTTGGCAGGGACTAGCACAGATACGCAGTATTTT. J is TRBJ2-3 and V is TRBV4-3, with D possibly being TRBD2 (6 bases). The CDR3 contains 18 residues. V shed 0 bases and J shed 0 bases, with 16 bases lying between them. In germline, CDR1 is LGHNA, CDR2 YSLEER.

The V and J genes are TRBV5-6 and TRBJ2-1; 11 nucleotides align to TRBD2. The CDR3 has 14 residues. V was clipped by 7 bases and J by 5 bases; unmatched bases: 5. Germline loops: CDR1 SGHDT, CDR2 YYEEEE. The CDR3 sequence is CASFLAGGNNEQFF. The CDR3 DNA reads as TGTGCCAGCTTCCTAGCGGGAGGTAACAATGAGCAGTTCTTC.

The genes are TRBV30 and TRBJ1-1; the D is unclear. The V and J ends lost 8 bases and 6 bases respectively, with 19 bases between them. Germline values: CDR1 GTSNPN, CDR2 SVGIG (reference sequence). The CDR3 totals 13 residues. DNA for the CDR3: TGTGCCCGAGTAGGCGGTAAGGCAGCTGAAGCTTTCTTT. This encodes CARVGGKAAEAFF.

The sample holds one count of this clone. The chain joins TRBV10-3 to TRBJ2-3; 13 nucleotides align to TRBD2. The ends lost 5 bases at V and 3 bases at J; junction bases unmatched: 2. The germline gives CDR1 ENHRY, CDR2 SYGVKD. The CDR3 length is 15 residues. The CDR3 nucleotides read TGTGCCATCAGTCGGACTAGCGGGAGTACAGATACGCAGTATTTT. This encodes CAISRTSGSTDTQYF.